The entry below describes one TCR beta chain. Its cognate antigen is unknown. This entry comes from a study of monozygotic twins with inflammatory bowel disease. Study outcomes and limitations: In patient repertoires, differing immunosuppressive treatments may have added some variability. Cells of different T cell subtypes could not be told apart.

No DNA is given; TCRdb re-called the 5' RACE reads and lists each CDR3 protein once. This table lists 400,000 to 500,000 distinct CDR3 sequences. The sequenced material came from blood. The receptor's source is a human donor with ulcerative colitis or Crohn's disease, or a healthy co-twin of an affected twin (not recorded which).

CDR3 sequence reads: CAWSPSLTGEQFF. This chain uses TRBV30 with TRBJ2-1; TCRdb proposes TRBD2, but this gene call is untestable without DNA. The CDR3 sequence is 13 residues long. Germline CDR1 and CDR2: GTSNPN and SVGIG (reference sequence).